The T cell receptor (beta chain) described here comes from a study of T cell changes during pregnancy in multiple sclerosis. Profiling relied on immunoSEQ multiplex PCR, and the TCRdb table lists in-frame clones only, not all of them. The sample lists about 100,000 clones, approximately 92% seen once, with 3% to 3.5% in the top ten. Trimming took 5 bases from V and 5 from J, leaving 15 bases between them. The CDR3 has 15 amino acids. The germline CDR1 and CDR2 sequences are MNHEY and SVGAGI. This clone occurred once. This sequence originates from a female donor with multiple sclerosis, enrolled in a pregnancy study. The sequencing used peripheral blood, collected in the second trimester of pregnancy. J is TRBJ1-4 and V is TRBV6-5; D possibly corresponds to TRBD1 (5 bases). DNA for the CDR3: TGTGCCAGCAGTGCCCGGCGGACAATGAATGAAAAACTGTTTTTT. The encoded protein is CASSARRTMNEKLFF.